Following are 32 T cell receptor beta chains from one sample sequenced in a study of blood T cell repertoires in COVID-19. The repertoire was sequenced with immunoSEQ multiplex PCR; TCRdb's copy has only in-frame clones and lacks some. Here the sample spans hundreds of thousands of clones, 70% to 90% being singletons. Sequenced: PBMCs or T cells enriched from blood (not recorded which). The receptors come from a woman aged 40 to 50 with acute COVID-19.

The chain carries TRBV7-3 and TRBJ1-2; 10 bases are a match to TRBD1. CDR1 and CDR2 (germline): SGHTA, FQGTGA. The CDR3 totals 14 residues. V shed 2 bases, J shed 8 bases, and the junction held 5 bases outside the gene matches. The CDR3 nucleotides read TGTGCCAGCAGCTTAGGACAGGGGGGATACGGCTACACCTTC. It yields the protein CASSLGQGGYGYTF.

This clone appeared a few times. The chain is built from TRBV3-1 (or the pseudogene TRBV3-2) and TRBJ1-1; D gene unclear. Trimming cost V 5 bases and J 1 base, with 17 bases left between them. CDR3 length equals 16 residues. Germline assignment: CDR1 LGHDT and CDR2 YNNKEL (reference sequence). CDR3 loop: CASSGNSLDSNTEAFF. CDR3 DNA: TGTGCCAGCAGCGGTAACAGCCTGGACTCGAACACTGAAGCTTTCTTT.

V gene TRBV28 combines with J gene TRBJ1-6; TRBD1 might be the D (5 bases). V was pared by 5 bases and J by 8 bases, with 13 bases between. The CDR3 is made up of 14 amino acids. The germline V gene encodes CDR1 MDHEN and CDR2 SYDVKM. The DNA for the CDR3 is TGTGCCAGCAGTAGCCTAGGGGAGGATTCACCCCTCCACTTT. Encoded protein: CASSSLGEDSPLHF.

The CDR3: CASSPSSGRAHGELFF. CDR3 nucleotides: TGTGCCAGCAGCCCTTCTAGCGGGAGGGCCCACGGGGAGCTGTTTTTT. This chain joins TRBV5-4 and TRBJ2-2, with 12 bases fitting TRBD2. The length of the CDR3 is 16 residues. V dropped 4 bases and J dropped 7; count of bases not matched to a gene: 8. Germline assignment: CDR1 SGHNT and CDR2 YYREEE (reference sequence).

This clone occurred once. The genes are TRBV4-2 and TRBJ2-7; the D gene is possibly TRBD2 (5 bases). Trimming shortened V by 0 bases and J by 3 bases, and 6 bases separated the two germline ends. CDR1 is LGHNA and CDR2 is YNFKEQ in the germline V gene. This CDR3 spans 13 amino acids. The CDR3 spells CASSQELVYEQYF. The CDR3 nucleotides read TGTGCCAGCAGCCAAGAACTAGTCTACGAGCAGTACTTC.

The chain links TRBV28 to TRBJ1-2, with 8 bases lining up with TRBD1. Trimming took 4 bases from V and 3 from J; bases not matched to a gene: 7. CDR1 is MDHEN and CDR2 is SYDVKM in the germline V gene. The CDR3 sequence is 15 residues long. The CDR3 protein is CASSSRTGTDYGYTF. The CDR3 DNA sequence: TGTGCCAGCAGTTCCCGGACAGGGACGGACTATGGCTACACCTTC.

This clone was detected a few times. The CDR3 DNA follows: TGTGCCAGCAGCTTAGTCAGGGGACAGCAGCCCCAGCATTTT. Translation: CASSLVRGQQPQHF. The V gene is TRBV11-2, the J gene TRBJ1-5, with 7 bases aligning to TRBD1. Germline V gene sequence: CDR1 SGHAT, CDR2 FQNNGV. The V gene end was trimmed by 1 base and the J gene end by 7 bases; junction bases not matched to a gene: 4. This CDR3 region has 14 residues.

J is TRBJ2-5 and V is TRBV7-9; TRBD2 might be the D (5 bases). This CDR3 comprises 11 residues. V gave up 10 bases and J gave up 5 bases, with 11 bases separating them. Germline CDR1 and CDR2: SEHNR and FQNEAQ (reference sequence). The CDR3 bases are TGTGCCATACTAGTGCGGGAGACCCAGTACTTC. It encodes CAILVRETQYF.

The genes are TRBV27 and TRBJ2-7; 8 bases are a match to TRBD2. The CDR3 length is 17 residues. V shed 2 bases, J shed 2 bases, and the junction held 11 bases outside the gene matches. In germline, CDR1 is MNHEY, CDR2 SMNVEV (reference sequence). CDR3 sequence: CASSLALSGSRAYEQYF. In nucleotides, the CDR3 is TGTGCCAGCAGTTTAGCATTAAGCGGGAGTCGGGCCTACGAGCAGTACTTC.

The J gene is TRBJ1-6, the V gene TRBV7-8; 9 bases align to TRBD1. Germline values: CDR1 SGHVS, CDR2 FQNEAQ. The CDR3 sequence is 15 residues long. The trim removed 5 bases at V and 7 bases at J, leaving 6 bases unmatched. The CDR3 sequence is CASSQQGAGNSPLHF. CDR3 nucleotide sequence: TGTGCCAGCAGCCAACAGGGGGCAGGGAATTCACCCCTCCACTTT. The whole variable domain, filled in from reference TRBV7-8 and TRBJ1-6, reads GAGVSQSPRYKVAKRGQDVALRCDPISGHVSLFWYQQALGQGPEFLTYFQNEAQLDKSGLPSDRFFAERPEGSVSTLKIQRTQQEDSAVYLCASSQQGAGNSPLHFGNGTRLTVT.

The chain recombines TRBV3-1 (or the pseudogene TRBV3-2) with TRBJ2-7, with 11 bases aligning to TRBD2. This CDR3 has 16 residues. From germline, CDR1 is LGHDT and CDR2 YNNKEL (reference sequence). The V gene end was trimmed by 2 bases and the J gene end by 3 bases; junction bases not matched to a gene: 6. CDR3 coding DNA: TGTGCCAGCAGCCAAAAGCGACTAGCGGGATACTACGAGCAGTACTTC. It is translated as CASSQKRLAGYYEQYF.

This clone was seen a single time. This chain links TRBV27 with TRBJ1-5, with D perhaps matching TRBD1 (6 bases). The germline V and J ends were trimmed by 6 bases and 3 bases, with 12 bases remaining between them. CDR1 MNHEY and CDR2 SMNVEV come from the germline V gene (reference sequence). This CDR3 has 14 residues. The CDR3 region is CASSQTGNNQPQHF. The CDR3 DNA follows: TGTGCCAGCAGCCAGACAGGAAACAATCAGCCCCAGCATTTT.

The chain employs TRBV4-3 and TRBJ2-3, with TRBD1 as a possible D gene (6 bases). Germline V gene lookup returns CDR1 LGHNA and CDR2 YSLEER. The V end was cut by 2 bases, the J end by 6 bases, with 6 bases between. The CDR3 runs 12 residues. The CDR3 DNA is TGCGCCAGCAGCCAAAGGGGGGATACGCAGTATTTT. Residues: CASSQRGDTQYF.

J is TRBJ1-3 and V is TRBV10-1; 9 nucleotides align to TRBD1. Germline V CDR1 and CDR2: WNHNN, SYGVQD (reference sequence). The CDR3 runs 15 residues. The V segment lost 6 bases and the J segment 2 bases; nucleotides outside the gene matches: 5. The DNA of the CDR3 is TGCGCCAGCAGCCCCGGGACAGGGACTGGAAACACCATATATTTT. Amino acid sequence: CASSPGTGTGNTIYF.

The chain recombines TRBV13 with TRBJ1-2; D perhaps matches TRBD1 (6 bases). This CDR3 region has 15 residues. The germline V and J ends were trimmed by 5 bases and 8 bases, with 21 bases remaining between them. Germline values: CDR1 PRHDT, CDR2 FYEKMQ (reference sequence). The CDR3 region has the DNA TGTGCCAGCAGCCAAATCGGGACAACTAAACGCGGCTACACCTTC. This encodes CASSQIGTTKRGYTF.

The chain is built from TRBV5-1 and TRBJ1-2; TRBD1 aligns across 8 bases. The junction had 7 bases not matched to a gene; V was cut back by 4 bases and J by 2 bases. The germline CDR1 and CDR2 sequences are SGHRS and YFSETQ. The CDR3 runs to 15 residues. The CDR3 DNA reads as TGCGCCAGCAGCCCACGGGGACAGGTGAACTATGGCTACACCTTC. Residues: CASSPRGQVNYGYTF.

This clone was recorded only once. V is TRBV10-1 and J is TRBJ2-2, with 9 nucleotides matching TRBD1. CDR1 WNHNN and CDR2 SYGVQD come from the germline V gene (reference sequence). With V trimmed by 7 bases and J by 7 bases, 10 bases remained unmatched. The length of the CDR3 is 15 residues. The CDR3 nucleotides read TGCGCCAGCACACCGGGACAGGGTTCCGGCGGGGAGCTGTTTTTT. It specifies CASTPGQGSGGELFF.

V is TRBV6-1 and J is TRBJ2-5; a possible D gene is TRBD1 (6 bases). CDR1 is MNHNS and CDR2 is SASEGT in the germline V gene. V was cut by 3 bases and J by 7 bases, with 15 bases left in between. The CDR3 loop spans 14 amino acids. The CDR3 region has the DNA TGTGCCAGCAGTGACCGACAGGCCTCCAGGACCCAGTACTTC. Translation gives CASSDRQASRTQYF.

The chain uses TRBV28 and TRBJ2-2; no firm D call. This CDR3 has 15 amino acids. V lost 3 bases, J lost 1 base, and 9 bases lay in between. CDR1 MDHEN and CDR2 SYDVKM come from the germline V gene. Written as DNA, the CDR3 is TGTGCCAGCAGTTTCCCCGAGATGAACACCGGGGAGCTGTTTTTT. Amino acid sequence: CASSFPEMNTGELFF.

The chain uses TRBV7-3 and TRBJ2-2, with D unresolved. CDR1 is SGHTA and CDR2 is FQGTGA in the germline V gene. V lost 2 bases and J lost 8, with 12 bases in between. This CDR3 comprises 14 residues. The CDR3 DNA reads TGTGCCAGCAGCTTAGGAGCTGATCAAGGGGAGCTGTTTTTT. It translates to CASSLGADQGELFF.

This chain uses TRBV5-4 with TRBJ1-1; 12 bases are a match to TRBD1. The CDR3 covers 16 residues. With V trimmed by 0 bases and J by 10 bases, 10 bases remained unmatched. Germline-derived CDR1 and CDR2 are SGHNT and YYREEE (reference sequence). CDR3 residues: CASSLAGQGALEGAFF. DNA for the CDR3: TGTGCCAGCAGCTTGGCGGGACAGGGGGCCCTCGAAGGAGCTTTCTTT.

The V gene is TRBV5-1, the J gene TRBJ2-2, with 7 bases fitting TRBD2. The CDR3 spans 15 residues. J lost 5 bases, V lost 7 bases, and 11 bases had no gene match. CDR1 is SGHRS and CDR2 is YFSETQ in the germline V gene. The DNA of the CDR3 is TGCGCCAGCTCACGAGGCGGGAGTCCAACCGGGGAGCTGTTTTTT. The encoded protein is CASSRGGSPTGELFF.

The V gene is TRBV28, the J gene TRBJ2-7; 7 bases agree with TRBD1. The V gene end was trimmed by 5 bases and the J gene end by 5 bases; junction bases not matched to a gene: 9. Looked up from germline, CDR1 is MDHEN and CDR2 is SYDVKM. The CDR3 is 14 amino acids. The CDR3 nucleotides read TGTGCCAGCAGTCTACCGGAAGGGGGCAACGAGCAGTACTTC. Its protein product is CASSLPEGGNEQYF.

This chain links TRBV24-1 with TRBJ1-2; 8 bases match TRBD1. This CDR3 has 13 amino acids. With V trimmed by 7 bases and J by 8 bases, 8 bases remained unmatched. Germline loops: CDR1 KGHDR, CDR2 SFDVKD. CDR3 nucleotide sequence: TGTGCCACCAGCTTCGGGACAGGCTGGGGCTACACCTTC. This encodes CATSFGTGWGYTF.

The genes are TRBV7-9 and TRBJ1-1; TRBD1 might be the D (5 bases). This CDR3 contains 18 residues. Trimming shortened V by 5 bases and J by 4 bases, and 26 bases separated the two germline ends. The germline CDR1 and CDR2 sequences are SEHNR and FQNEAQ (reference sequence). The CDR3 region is CASSAFRDSVGRGTEAFF. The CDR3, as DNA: TGTGCCAGCAGCGCATTCCGGGACTCAGTTGGTCGTGGCACTGAAGCTTTCTTT.

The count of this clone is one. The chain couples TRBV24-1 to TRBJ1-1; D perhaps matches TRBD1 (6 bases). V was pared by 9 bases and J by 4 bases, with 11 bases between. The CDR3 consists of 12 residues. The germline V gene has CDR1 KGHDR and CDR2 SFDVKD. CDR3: CATRGGGTEAFF. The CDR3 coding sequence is TGTGCCACCCGTGGAGGGGGCACTGAAGCTTTCTTT.

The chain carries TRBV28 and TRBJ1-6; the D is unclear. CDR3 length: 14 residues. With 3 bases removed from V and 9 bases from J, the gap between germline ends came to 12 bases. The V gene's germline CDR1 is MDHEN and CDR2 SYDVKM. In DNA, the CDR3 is TGTGCCAGCAGTTTTCCACACCGAGGTTCACCCCTCCACTTT. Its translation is CASSFPHRGSPLHF.

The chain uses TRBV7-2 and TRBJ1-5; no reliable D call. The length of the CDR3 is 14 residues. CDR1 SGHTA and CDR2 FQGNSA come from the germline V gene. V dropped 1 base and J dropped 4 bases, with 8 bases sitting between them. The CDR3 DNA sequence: TGTGCCAGCAGCTTAGGTAACAGTAATCAGCCCCAGCATTTT. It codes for CASSLGNSNQPQHF.

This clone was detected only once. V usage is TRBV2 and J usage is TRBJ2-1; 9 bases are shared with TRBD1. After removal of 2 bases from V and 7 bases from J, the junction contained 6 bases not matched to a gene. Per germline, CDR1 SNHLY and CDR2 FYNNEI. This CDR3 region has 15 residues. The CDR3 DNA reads TGTGCCAGCAGTGAACAAGGACAGGGGTATAATGAGCAGTTCTTC. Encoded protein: CASSEQGQGYNEQFF. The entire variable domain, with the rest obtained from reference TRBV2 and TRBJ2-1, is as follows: EPEVTQTPSHQVTQMGQEVILRCVPISNHLYFYWYRQILGQKVEFLVSFYNNEISEKSEIFDDQFSVERPDGSNFTLKIRSTKLEDSAMYFCASSEQGQGYNEQFFGPGTRLTVL.

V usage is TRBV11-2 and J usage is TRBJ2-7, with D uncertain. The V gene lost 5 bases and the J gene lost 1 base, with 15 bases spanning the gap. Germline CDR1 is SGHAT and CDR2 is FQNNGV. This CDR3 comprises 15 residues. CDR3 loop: CASSLRHSSSYEQYF. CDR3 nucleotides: TGTGCCAGCAGCCTACGGCACAGTAGTTCCTACGAGCAGTACTTC.

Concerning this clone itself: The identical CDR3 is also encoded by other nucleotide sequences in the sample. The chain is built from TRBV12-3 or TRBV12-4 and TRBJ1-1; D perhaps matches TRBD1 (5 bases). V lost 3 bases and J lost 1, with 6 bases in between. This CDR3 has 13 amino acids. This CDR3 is CASSFGQNTEAFF. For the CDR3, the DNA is TGTGCCAGCAGTTTCGGACAGAACACTGAAGCTTTCTTT.

The CDR3 DNA reads TGTGCCAGCAGCCCCTGGGCAACGAACACCGGGGAGCTGTTTTTT. Translation: CASSPWATNTGELFF. The V gene is TRBV3-1 (or the pseudogene TRBV3-2), the J gene TRBJ2-2; the D is unclear. In germline, CDR1 is LGHDT, CDR2 YNNKEL (reference sequence). V shed 4 bases and J shed 0 bases, with 9 bases lying between them. The CDR3 contains 15 residues.